This T cell receptor beta chain derives from a study of cytomegalovirus exposure and HLA in healthy donors. Points from the study as a whole: Judged likely to be a sequencing artifact was a cluster of highly shared sequence variants. The study found most TCR sequences rare, yet found some public TCRs in many donors. There were a few CMV-associated chains whose specificity for CMV antigens was confirmed in vitro.

Those who donated were healthy bone marrow donors. It was with 60 Vbeta and 13 Jbeta primers that the PCR ran. Assay: immunoSEQ multiplex PCR; the TCRdb copy retains only in-frame clones and omits some. This table holds around 150,000 clones. CDR3 size: 15 residues. About this clone itself: Antigen unknown.

Sequencing was carried out using PBMCs. The chain recombines TRBV21-1 with TRBJ1-2. TRBV21-1 counts as a pseudogene. The TCR originated in a man aged 30 to 45 in good health and CMV-seronegative. Here the CDR3 DNA reads TGTGCCAGCAGCAAATTACAGCGCCGACCGGGGGGCTACACCTTC. This encodes CASSKLQRRPGGYTF.